The rows below give T cell receptor beta chains drawn from one sample of a study of blood T cell repertoires in COVID-19. Sequenced by immunoSEQ multiplex PCR; TCRdb stores in-frame clones only, minus some. Of 93,000 or so clones detected, approximately 84% appear once; the ten largest clones hold about 12%. The specimen sequenced was peripheral blood. These receptors originate from a human donor in a cohort sampled during active COVID-19. Both conserved end residues are part of each CDR3. Each record gives: V gene, clone size, J gene, D gene, CDR3 DNA, CDR3 protein. The D gene is left open where the match is weak. Expanded clones get a size class; other rows say once, few or many, or leave the size out.

>TRBV3-1/TRBV3-2|.|TRBJ1-2|.
TGTGCCAGCAGCCGACAGAACTATGGCTACACCTTC
CASSRQNYGYTF
>TRBV6-2/TRBV6-3|.|TRBJ1-2|TRBD1
TGTGCCAGCAGTTCCGGGACAGTCGGCTACACCTTC
CASSSGTVGYTF
>TRBV5-1|few|TRBJ2-7|TRBD2
TGCGCCAGCAGCTCCTCTAGCGGGGGACTCTCCTACGAGCAGTACTTC
CASSSSSGGLSYEQYF
>TRBV27|.|TRBJ2-7|.
TGTGCCAGCAGTCATAAGACCCCCAGGGGACCCACCTACGAGCAGTACTTC
CASSHKTPRGPTYEQYF
>TRBV14|.|TRBJ2-2|.
TGTGCCAGAAAGGGGTTTTCGAACACCGGGGAGCTGTTTTTT
CARKGFSNTGELFF
>TRBV5-1|.|TRBJ1-1|.
TGCGCCAGCAGCTTGGCCGCAGGGGCGAACACTGAAGCTTTCTTT
CASSLAAGANTEAFF
>TRBV5-4|.|TRBJ2-2|TRBD2
TGTGCCAGCAGCTTGGTGAGCGGGGGGGCTGTCGGGGAGCTGTTTTTT
CASSLVSGGAVGELFF
>TRBV11-2|.|TRBJ2-3|.
TGTGCAGGGGCGGCGGGGGCGTTAGCGGATACGCAGTATTTT
CAGAAGALADTQYF
>TRBV7-2|.|TRBJ2-3|.
TGTGCCAGCAGCTTTGATGGCAGGCTCACAGATACGCAGTATTTT
CASSFDGRLTDTQYF
>TRBV10-2|few|TRBJ1-2|.
TGCGCCAGCAGGTTGACAGGAAACTATGGCTACACCTTC
CASRLTGNYGYTF
>TRBV7-6|.|TRBJ2-3|.
TGTGCCAGCAGCTTTGGGACTAGCACAGATACGCAGTATTTT
CASSFGTSTDTQYF
>TRBV3-1/TRBV3-2|.|TRBJ2-7|.
TGTGCCAGCAGCCAAGACAGAGGGTACTACGAGCAGTACTTC
CASSQDRGYYEQYF
>TRBV5-1|.|TRBJ1-2|TRBD1
TGCGCCAGCAGCCCGGGACAGGGATCGGACGGCTACACCTTC
CASSPGQGSDGYTF
>TRBV3-1/TRBV3-2|.|TRBJ1-1|.
TGTGCCAGCAGCCCCGCTCGGGAGAACACTGAAGCTTTCTTT
CASSPARENTEAFF
>TRBV27|.|TRBJ2-4|.
TGTGCCAGCAGTCCGATGACAGGCGATCCGCTAGCCAAAAACATTCAGTACTTC
CASSPMTGDPLAKNIQYF
>TRBV2|.|TRBJ1-5|.
TGTGCCAGCAGTGAATGGGGAGGCAATCAGCCCCAGCATTTT
CASSEWGGNQPQHF
>TRBV19|.|TRBJ1-1|.
TGTGCCAGTAGTATTGACAGAGTCGGGACTGAAGCTTTCTTT
CASSIDRVGTEAFF
>TRBV15|few|TRBJ1-5|.
TGTGCCACCAGCAGAGATATGGGCAGAAGCAATCAGCCCCAGCATTTT
CATSRDMGRSNQPQHF
>TRBV18|.|TRBJ1-2|TRBD1
TGTGCCAGCTCACCTACCGGGACAGGAAGTTATGGCTACACCTTC
CASSPTGTGSYGYTF
>TRBV6-5|once|TRBJ2-5|TRBD2
TGTGCCAGCACCCTAGCGGGGGGGCCACAGTACTTC
CASTLAGGPQYF